This TCR beta chain was observed in a study of control samples from healthy donors and cancer patients. The CDR3 covers 15 residues. The trim removed 3 bases at V and 2 bases at J, leaving 4 bases unmatched. Using immunoSEQ multiplex PCR, the repertoire was profiled, and TCRdb retains in-frame clones only, with some absent. The table shows around 20,000 clones, with roughly 80% occurring only once. This clone was detected only once. J is TRBJ1-5 and V is TRBV5-3; 8 bases are shared with TRBD1. TRBV5-3 is classed as an ORF, of uncertain function. This sequence was found in a man of 80 years or more with head and neck cancer. The source material was PBMCs. DNA of the CDR3: TGTGCCAGAAGCTCACAGGGGGTCTGCAATCAGCCCCAGCATTTT. It is translated as CARSSQGVCNQPQHF.